Below are 8 T cell receptor beta chains sequenced from a single sample in a study of monozygotic twins with cystic fibrosis (dated by TCRdb to the early 2020s). Libraries were prepared through the immunoSEQ multiplex PCR assay. This immuneACCESS table, as held by TCRdb, lists in-frame sequences with V and J called but not all clones. Of the missing ones, under half trace to an unresolved V gene in checked studies; the others have no known cause. The sample profile shows 12,000 to 15,000 clones; roughly 98% of them were found once. Over 0.35% of the sample rests with the top ten. Specimen: blood. The receptors derive from a girl aged 2-10 years with cystic fibrosis.

As DNA, the CDR3 is TGTGCCAGCAGTTCCCTGGGGACCCCCACAGATACGCAGTATTTT. Translation gives CASSSLGTPTDTQYF. This chain connects TRBV27 to TRBJ2-3; possibly TRBD1 or TRBD2 for D (5 bases each). This CDR3 comprises 15 residues. V gave up 4 bases and J gave up 2 bases, with 13 bases separating them. Germline loops: CDR1 MNHEY, CDR2 SMNVEV (reference sequence).

The chain employs TRBV14 and TRBJ1-2; TRBD1 matches 7 bases. The J segment lost 8 bases and the V segment lost 3 bases, leaving 6 bases of the junction unmatched. Germline V CDR1 and CDR2: SGHDN, FVKESK. CDR3 length: 13 residues. In DNA, the CDR3 is TGTGCCAGCAGCCAGGGACAGCTTTACGGCTACACCTTC. Protein product: CASSQGQLYGYTF. Variable domain in full (rest from reference TRBV14 and TRBJ1-2): EAGVTQFPSHSVIEKGQTVTLRCDPISGHDNLYWYRRVMGKEIKFLLHFVKESKQDESGMPNNRFLAERTGGTYSTLKVQPAELEDSGVYFCASSQGQLYGYTFGSGTRLTVV.

This rearrangement joins TRBV5-5 to TRBJ2-1; 11 bases are a match to TRBD2. This CDR3 has 16 residues. Germline CDR1 and CDR2: SGHKS and YYEKEE (reference sequence). V lost 0 bases, J lost 6 bases, and 5 bases stayed unmatched. CDR3 in DNA: TGTGCCAGCAGCTTGGCCTCCGGGACTAGCGGCAATGAGCAGTTCTTC. Protein product: CASSLASGTSGNEQFF. Drawing the rest from reference TRBV5-5 and TRBJ2-1, the complete variable domain is DAGVTQSPTHLIKTRGQQVTLRCSPISGHKSVSWYQQVLGQGPQFIFQYYEKEERGRGNFPDRFSARQFPNYSSELNVNALLLGDSALYLCASSLASGTSGNEQFFGPGTRLTVL.

V and J are TRBV19 and TRBJ2-3, with D hard to call. V dropped 11 bases and J dropped 2 bases, with 14 bases sitting between them. CDR1 is LNHDA and CDR2 is SQIVND in the germline V gene (reference sequence). This CDR3 contains 13 residues. CDR3 DNA: TGTGCCTCCTTATGGCCAGACACAGATACGCAGTATTTT. As protein: CASLWPDTDTQYF.

This clone was observed a single time. The genes are TRBV27 and TRBJ2-7, with a weak D call TRBD1 (6 bases). V was clipped by 2 bases and J by 5 bases, with 10 bases between them. The V gene's germline CDR1 is MNHEY and CDR2 SMNVEV (reference sequence). This CDR3 contains 13 residues. The CDR3 DNA reads TGTGCCAGCAGTTTAACAGGGTCCGACGAGCAGTACTTC. Protein product: CASSLTGSDEQYF.

The chain couples TRBV19 to TRBJ2-3; D gene uncertain. Per the germline V gene, CDR1 is LNHDA and CDR2 is SQIVND (reference sequence). The CDR3 sequence is 13 residues long. V was cut by 3 bases and J by 3 bases, with 7 bases left in between. The CDR3: CASSIAETDTQYF. DNA for the CDR3: TGTGCCAGTAGTATCGCCGAAACAGATACGCAGTATTTT.

The V and J genes are TRBV4-1 and TRBJ2-7; 8 bases are shared with TRBD2. Per germline, CDR1 MGHRA and CDR2 YSYEKL. The CDR3 is 17 amino acids. Germline trimming cut 0 bases from V and 5 bases from J; bases unmatched to any gene: 12. The CDR3 DNA is TGCGCCAGCAGCCAAGACGGGAGGGGCAGTTTGACCGACGAGCAGTACTTC. This translates into CASSQDGRGSLTDEQYF.

The chain uses TRBV7-9 and TRBJ1-2; D remains ambiguous. From germline, CDR1 is SEHNR and CDR2 FQNEAQ (reference sequence). This CDR3 is 15 amino acids long. With 1 base removed from V and 6 bases from J, the gap between germline ends came to 15 bases. CDR3: CASSLGLGTTDGYTF. DNA for the CDR3: TGTGCCAGCAGCTTAGGGTTGGGAACGACTGATGGCTACACCTTC.